This T cell receptor beta chain was captured in a study of T cell repertoires in ileal Crohn's disease. Only in-frame clones appear in the TCRdb table, and some are missing; sequencing was by immunoSEQ multiplex PCR. The sample has 6,000 or so clones, roughly 70% seen once; the top ten hold 9% to 10%. The CDR3 spans 17 residues. Germline CDR1 MGHRA, CDR2 YSYEKL. The V segment lost 0 bases and the J segment 3 bases; nucleotides outside the gene matches: 8. This chain uses TRBV4-1 with TRBJ2-3, with TRBD2 matching over 8 bases. This TCR was sampled from an adult with Crohn's disease. Material: ileal tissue. CDR3 sequence (DNA): TGCGCCAGCAGCCAAGATGGCGACGGGAGGGCTACAGATACGCAGTATTTT. Its protein is CASSQDGDGRATDTQYF.